These 19 T cell receptor beta chains were all obtained from the same sample, sequenced in a study of T cell responses to AZD1222 COVID-19 vaccine. Data came from immunoSEQ multiplex PCR; TCRdb stores just in-frame clones and leaves some out. Found here are under 40,000 clones, approximately 80% of them singletons; the top ten hold around 4%. This specimen consisted of peripheral blood, obtained 28 days after the second AZD1222 dose. The receptors shown here come from an adult who received the AZD1222 COVID-19 vaccine.

This clone was seen a few times. Other DNA sequences in the same sample also yield this CDR3. V is TRBV3-1 (or the pseudogene TRBV3-2) and J is TRBJ2-1; D is uncertain. V lost 0 bases, J lost 1 base, and 7 bases lay in between. The CDR3 consists of 15 residues. Germline V lookup: CDR1 LGHDT, CDR2 YNNKEL (reference sequence). The CDR3 loop is CASSQDTVSYNEQFF. CDR3 nucleotides: TGTGCCAGCAGCCAAGATACAGTATCCTACAATGAGCAGTTCTTC.

The chain links TRBV3-1 (or the pseudogene TRBV3-2) to TRBJ1-1; D is undetermined. Looked up from germline, CDR1 is LGHDT and CDR2 is YNNKEL (reference sequence). V was shortened by 4 bases and J by 5 bases, with 11 bases between the two germline ends. This CDR3 comprises 13 residues. CDR3 DNA sequence: TGTGCCAGCAGCCGTCCACCGGGTACTGAAGCTTTCTTT. Residues: CASSRPPGTEAFF.

The chain combines TRBV30 with TRBJ2-5; 10 bases agree with TRBD2. This CDR3 spans 13 amino acids. Germline V gives CDR1 GTSNPN, CDR2 SVGIG (reference sequence). V was clipped by 4 bases and J by 5 bases; unmatched bases: 4. Written as DNA, the CDR3 is TGTGCCTGGAATCAGCGGGAGGGGGAGACCCAGTACTTC. This translates into CAWNQREGETQYF.

The gene calls are TRBV7-2 and TRBJ2-5, with D tentatively TRBD2 (6 bases). Trimming took 4 bases from V and 3 from J, leaving 9 bases between them. The CDR3 is 13 residues long. Germline V gene sequence: CDR1 SGHTA, CDR2 FQGNSA. The CDR3 DNA reads TGTGCCAGCAGCTCGACTAGGGAAGAGACCCAGTACTTC. It is translated as CASSSTREETQYF.

The J gene is TRBJ2-5, the V gene TRBV11-2; 8 nucleotides agree with TRBD1. Germline values: CDR1 SGHAT, CDR2 FQNNGV. Losses at the gene ends were 6 bases for V and 4 bases for J; bases not matched to a gene: 4. CDR3 length: 13 amino acids. The CDR3 bases are TGTGCCAGCAGGTCGACAGGGGCAGAGACCCAGTACTTC. Protein sequence: CASRSTGAETQYF.

The J gene is TRBJ1-6, the V gene TRBV7-8, with 7 nucleotides matching TRBD1. Germline V lookup: CDR1 SGHVS, CDR2 FQNEAQ. CDR3 length: 19 residues. The V gene end was trimmed by 2 bases and the J gene end by 0 bases; junction bases not matched to a gene: 10. CDR3 protein: CASSLPGTAMSSYNSPLHF. CDR3 nucleotides: TGTGCCAGCAGCTTACCCGGGACAGCTATGAGCTCCTATAATTCACCCCTCCACTTT.

In DNA form, the CDR3 reads TGTGCCAGCCTTCCAGGGGGATTTAGCAATCAGCCCCAGCATTTT. This translates into CASLPGGFSNQPQHF. The rearrangement links TRBV2 to TRBJ1-5; TRBD1 agrees at 7 bases. Germline V gene lookup returns CDR1 SNHLY and CDR2 FYNNEI. J gave up 0 bases and V 8 bases, and 7 bases lay outside the gene matches. CDR3 length equals 15 residues. The whole variable domain, remainder taken from reference TRBV2 and TRBJ1-5, is EPEVTQTPSHQVTQMGQEVILRCVPISNHLYFYWYRQILGQKVEFLVSFYNNEISEKSEIFDDQFSVERPDGSNFTLKIRSTKLEDSAMYFCASLPGGFSNQPQHFGDGTRLSIL.

This clone was picked up one time. The CDR3: CASSIQGRGNTIYF. The CDR3 DNA is TGTGCCAGTAGTATTCAGGGAAGGGGAAACACCATATATTTT. The rearrangement joins TRBV19 to TRBJ1-3, with D perhaps TRBD1 (5 bases). CDR1 is LNHDA, CDR2 SQIVND, per germline (reference sequence). The CDR3 length is 14 residues. Trimming shortened V by 3 bases and J by 4 bases, and 10 bases separated the two germline ends.

This clone rates as medium-sized. The chain is built from TRBV7-6 and TRBJ2-5; 7 positions match TRBD1. Germline CDR1 reads SGHVS; CDR2 reads FNYEAQ. CDR3 length: 15 amino acids. J was trimmed by 4 bases and V by 3 bases; bases with no gene match: 8. CDR3 protein: CASSFHRGVVETQYF. The DNA of the CDR3 is TGTGCCAGCAGCTTTCACAGGGGTGTTGTAGAGACCCAGTACTTC.

The rearrangement links TRBV27 to TRBJ2-1; 7 bases line up with TRBD2. Looked up from germline, CDR1 is MNHEY and CDR2 is SMNVEV (reference sequence). With 4 bases clipped from V and 6 bases from J, the junction kept 6 bases outside the gene matches. The CDR3 consists of 14 residues. Here the CDR3 reads CASSWTSTSNEQFF. CDR3 sequence (DNA): TGTGCCAGCAGTTGGACTAGTACAAGCAATGAGCAGTTCTTC.

This clone has just one count. The chain combines TRBV10-3 with TRBJ2-5; 11 bases match TRBD2. Unmatched junction bases numbered 14, after V lost 9 bases and J lost 5 bases. The CDR3 is 16 amino acids. Germline loops: CDR1 ENHRY, CDR2 SYGVKD. The CDR3 here is CAIGTPELAGVETQYF. The CDR3 DNA reads TGTGCCATTGGAACCCCAGAACTAGCGGGGGTTGAGACCCAGTACTTC.

The sample holds a few counts of this clone. The chain uses TRBV11-2 and TRBJ2-3, with a tentative D call TRBD2 (5 bases). Deletions cut 1 base from V and 10 bases from J, with 12 bases between. The CDR3 runs 13 residues. Germline lookup yields CDR1 SGHAT and CDR2 FQNNGV. The CDR3 region is CASSLGGPRAQYF. CDR3 DNA sequence: TGTGCCAGCAGCTTAGGCGGGCCGCGGGCGCAGTATTTT.

The chain links TRBV7-9 to TRBJ2-3, with 13 bases fitting TRBD2. Trimming took 8 bases from V and 6 from J; bases not matched to a gene: 8. The CDR3 contains 15 residues. CDR1 is SEHNR, CDR2 FQNEAQ, per germline (reference sequence). This chain's CDR3 is CASGTGTSGMDTQYF. The CDR3 DNA reads TGTGCCAGCGGCACCGGGACTAGCGGGATGGATACGCAGTATTTT.

This clone was counted a single time. The chain recombines TRBV30 with TRBJ1-5; 9 positions match TRBD1. The CDR3 is 13 amino acids. Germline V lookup: CDR1 GTSNPN, CDR2 SVGIG (reference sequence). The V segment lost 5 bases and the J segment 3 bases; nucleotides outside the gene matches: 2. DNA of the CDR3: TGTGCCTGGGGGGACAGGGACAATCAGCCCCAGCATTTT. It yields the protein CAWGDRDNQPQHF.

The chain is built from TRBV5-1 and TRBJ1-1; D is perhaps TRBD1 (5 bases). Germline assignment: CDR1 SGHRS and CDR2 YFSETQ. CDR3 length: 14 residues. V lost 4 bases and J lost 1, with 11 bases in between. This CDR3 is CASSQGLSNTEAFF. The CDR3, as DNA: TGCGCCAGCAGCCAGGGATTATCGAACACTGAAGCTTTCTTT. The whole variable domain, filled in from reference TRBV5-1 and TRBJ1-1, reads KAGVTQTPRYLIKTRGQQVTLSCSPISGHRSVSWYQQTPGQGLQFLFEYFSETQRNKGNFPGRFSGRQFSNSRSEMNVSTLELGDSALYLCASSQGLSNTEAFFGQGTRLTVV.

For this clone: This specimen includes other DNA sequences encoding the same CDR3. This chain links TRBV24-1 with TRBJ2-3, with 7 bases aligning to TRBD1. V dropped 7 bases and J dropped 1; count of bases not matched to a gene: 1. Germline CDR1 and CDR2: KGHDR and SFDVKD. This CDR3 spans 13 amino acids. DNA of the CDR3: TGTGCCACCAGAGGACAGGGCACAGATACGCAGTATTTT. Residues: CATRGQGTDTQYF.

CDR3 coding DNA: TGTGCCAGCAGCTTAGGGGTGGGGGCAGGGGGACGCAATGAGCAGTTCTTC. Translated, it gives CASSLGVGAGGRNEQFF. This sequence joins TRBV7-2 and TRBJ2-1; 7 bases are shared with TRBD1. With V trimmed by 1 base and J by 6 bases, 12 bases remained unmatched. There are 17 residues in the CDR3. CDR1 and CDR2 from the germline V gene are SGHTA and FQGNSA.

The rearrangement links TRBV12-5 to TRBJ2-1; the match to TRBD1 covers 8 bases. The CDR3 contains 14 residues. V gave up 1 base and J gave up 6 bases; unmatched junction bases: 2. Germline lookup yields CDR1 LGHNT and CDR2 FRNRAP. The CDR3 spells CASGLDRGVNEQFF. The CDR3 bases are TGTGCTAGTGGTTTGGACAGGGGGGTCAATGAGCAGTTCTTC.

The rearrangement joins TRBV12-3 or TRBV12-4 to TRBJ1-3, with 8 bases fitting TRBD1. The CDR3 totals 13 residues. With V trimmed by 6 bases and J by 8 bases, 6 bases remained unmatched. CDR3 amino acids: CASRRQGSDTIYF. CDR3 coding DNA: TGTGCCAGCAGGAGACAGGGGAGCGACACCATATATTTT.